This T cell receptor (beta chain) was sequenced in a study of cytomegalovirus exposure and HLA in healthy donors. Broader study findings: Further analysis, carried out later, found HLA-associated TCR beta chains more clonally expanded than equally common other chains. The study carried out a later analysis of TCR beta sequences. It associated around 17,000 of them with specific HLA alleles at a false discovery rate of 0.05. Association of a missense DCLRE1C variant with TCR beta V- and J-gene trimming was reported in a later analysis.

A multiplex PCR was run with 60 Vbeta primers and 13 Jbeta primers. Clones were sequenced by immunoSEQ multiplex PCR, and TCRdb holds only the in-frame ones, with some missing. Found here are about 160,000 clones, 70% to 90% of them singletons; the top ten hold more than 2%. Of note for this clone: The antigen remains unidentified.

Germline loops: CDR1 SGHVS, CDR2 FQNEAQ. The CDR3 spans 14 residues. V was pared by 4 bases and J by 3 bases, with 10 bases between. The genes are TRBV7-8 and TRBJ1-5; tentatively, D is TRBD1 (6 bases). The source of this sequence is a man aged 18 to 29 in good health and CMV-seropositive. The material sequenced was PBMCs. CDR3 in DNA: TGTGCCAGCAGCTCACAGGGTCCCAATCAGCCCCAGCATTTT. This codes for CASSSQGPNQPQHF. Full variable domain (remainder filled in from reference TRBV7-8 and TRBJ1-5): GAGVSQSPRYKVAKRGQDVALRCDPISGHVSLFWYQQALGQGPEFLTYFQNEAQLDKSGLPSDRFFAERPEGSVSTLKIQRTQQEDSAVYLCASSSQGPNQPQHFGDGTRLSIL.